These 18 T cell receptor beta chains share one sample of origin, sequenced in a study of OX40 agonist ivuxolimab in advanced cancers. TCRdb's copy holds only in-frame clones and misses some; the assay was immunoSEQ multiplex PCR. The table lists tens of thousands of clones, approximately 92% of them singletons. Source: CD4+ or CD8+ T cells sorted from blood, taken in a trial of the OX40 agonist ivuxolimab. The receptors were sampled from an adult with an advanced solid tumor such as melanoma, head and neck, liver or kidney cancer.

The CDR3 coding sequence is TGCGCCAGCAGCCTGACAGGGGAGCCCTACTATGGCTACACCTTC. Translation: CASSLTGEPYYGYTF. The chain recombines TRBV5-1 with TRBJ1-2; 8 nucleotides line up with TRBD1. The V gene end was trimmed by 4 bases and the J gene end by 3 bases; junction bases not matched to a gene: 8. In germline, CDR1 is SGHRS, CDR2 YFSETQ. The CDR3 totals 15 residues.

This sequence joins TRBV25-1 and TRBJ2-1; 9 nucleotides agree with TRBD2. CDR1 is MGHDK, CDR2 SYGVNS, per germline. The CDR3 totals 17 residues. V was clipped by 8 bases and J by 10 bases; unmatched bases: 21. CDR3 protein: CASQTTETSGPISEQFF. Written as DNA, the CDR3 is TGTGCCAGCCAGACGACAGAGACTAGCGGACCCATCTCCGAGCAGTTCTTC.

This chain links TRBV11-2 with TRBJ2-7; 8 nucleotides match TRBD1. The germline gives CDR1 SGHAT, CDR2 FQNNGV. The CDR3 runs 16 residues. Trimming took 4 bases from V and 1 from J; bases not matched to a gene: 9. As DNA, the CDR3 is TGTGCCAGCAGCTACCTAGGACAGGGAGGATCCTACGAGCAGTACTTC. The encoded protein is CASSYLGQGGSYEQYF.

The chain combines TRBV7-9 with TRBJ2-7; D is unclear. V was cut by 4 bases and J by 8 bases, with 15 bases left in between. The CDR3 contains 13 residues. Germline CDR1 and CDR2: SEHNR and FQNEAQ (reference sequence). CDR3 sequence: CASSYTTDGQQYV. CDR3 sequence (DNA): TGTGCCAGCAGCTACACAACGGACGGTCAGCAGTACGTC.

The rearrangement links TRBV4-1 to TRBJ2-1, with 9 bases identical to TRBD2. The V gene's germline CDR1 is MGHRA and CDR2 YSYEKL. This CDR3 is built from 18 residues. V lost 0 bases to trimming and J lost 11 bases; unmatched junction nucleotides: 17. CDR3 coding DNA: TGCGCCAGCAGCCAAGACGAGACTAGCGGCGTATCGAAGAGGAAGCAGTTCTTC. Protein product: CASSQDETSGVSKRKQFF.

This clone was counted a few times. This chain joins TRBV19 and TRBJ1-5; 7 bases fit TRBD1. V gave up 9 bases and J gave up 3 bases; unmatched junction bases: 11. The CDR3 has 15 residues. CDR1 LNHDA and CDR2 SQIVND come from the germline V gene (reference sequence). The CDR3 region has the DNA TGTGCCAGCTCGCGAGGGGGACAGCACAATCAGCCCCAGCATTTT. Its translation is CASSRGGQHNQPQHF.

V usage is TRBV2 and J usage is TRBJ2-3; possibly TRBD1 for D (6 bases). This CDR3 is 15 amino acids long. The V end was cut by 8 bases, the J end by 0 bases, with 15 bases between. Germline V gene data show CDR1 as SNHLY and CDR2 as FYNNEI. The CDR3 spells CASGLGGPSTDTQYF. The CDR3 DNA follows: TGTGCCAGCGGGTTAGGGGGTCCTAGCACAGATACGCAGTATTTT.

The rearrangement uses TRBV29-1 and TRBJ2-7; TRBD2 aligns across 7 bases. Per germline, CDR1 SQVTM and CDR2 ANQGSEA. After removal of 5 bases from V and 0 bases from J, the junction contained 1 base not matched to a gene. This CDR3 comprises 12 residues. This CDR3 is CSVSGNSYEQYF. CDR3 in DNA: TGCAGCGTTAGCGGGAACTCCTACGAGCAGTACTTC.

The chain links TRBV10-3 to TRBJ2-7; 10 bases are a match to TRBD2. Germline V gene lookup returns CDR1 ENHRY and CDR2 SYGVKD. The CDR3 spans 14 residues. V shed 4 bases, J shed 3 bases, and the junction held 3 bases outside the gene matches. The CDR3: CAISARTSGYEQYF. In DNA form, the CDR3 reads TGTGCCATCAGTGCGAGGACTAGCGGCTACGAGCAGTACTTC.

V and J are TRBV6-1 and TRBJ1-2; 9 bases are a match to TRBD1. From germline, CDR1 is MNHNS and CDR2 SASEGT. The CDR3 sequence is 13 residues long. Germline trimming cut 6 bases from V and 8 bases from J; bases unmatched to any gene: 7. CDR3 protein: CASRGQGVRGYTF. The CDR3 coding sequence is TGTGCCAGCAGGGGACAGGGAGTGCGAGGCTACACCTTC.

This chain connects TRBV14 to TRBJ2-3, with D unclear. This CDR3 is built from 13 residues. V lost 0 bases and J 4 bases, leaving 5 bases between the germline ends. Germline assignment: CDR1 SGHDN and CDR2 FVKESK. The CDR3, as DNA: TGTGCCAGCAGCCAAGATTTCGCAGATACGCAGTATTTT. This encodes CASSQDFADTQYF.

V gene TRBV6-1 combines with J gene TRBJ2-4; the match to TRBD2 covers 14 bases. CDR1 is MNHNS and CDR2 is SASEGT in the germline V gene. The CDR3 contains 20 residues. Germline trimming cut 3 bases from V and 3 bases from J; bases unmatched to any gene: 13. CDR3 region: CASSEGRLAGGPRGKNIQYF. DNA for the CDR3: TGTGCCAGCAGTGAGGGTCGACTAGCGGGGGGGCCCCGAGGCAAAAACATTCAGTACTTC.

CDR3 in DNA: TGCGCCAGCAGCTTGTCCCCGGGAAGCACTGAAGCTTTCTTT. Its protein product is CASSLSPGSTEAFF. The V call is TRBV5-1, the J call TRBJ1-1; D gene ambiguous. This CDR3 is built from 14 residues. Germline V CDR1 and CDR2: SGHRS, YFSETQ. With 1 base removed from V and 4 bases from J, the gap between germline ends came to 11 bases.

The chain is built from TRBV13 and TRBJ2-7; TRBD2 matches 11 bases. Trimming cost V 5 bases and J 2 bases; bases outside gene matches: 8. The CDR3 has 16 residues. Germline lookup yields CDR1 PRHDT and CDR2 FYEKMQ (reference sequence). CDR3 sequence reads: CASSPRLAGRTYEQYF. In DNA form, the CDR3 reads TGTGCCAGCAGCCCCCGACTAGCGGGACGTACCTACGAGCAGTACTTC.

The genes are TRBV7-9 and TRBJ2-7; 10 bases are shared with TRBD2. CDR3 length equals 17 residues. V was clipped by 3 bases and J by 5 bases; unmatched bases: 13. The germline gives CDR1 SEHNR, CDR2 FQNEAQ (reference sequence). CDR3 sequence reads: CASSFLGTSGIENEQYF. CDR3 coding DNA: TGTGCCAGCAGCTTCCTAGGAACTAGCGGGATAGAGAACGAGCAGTACTTC.

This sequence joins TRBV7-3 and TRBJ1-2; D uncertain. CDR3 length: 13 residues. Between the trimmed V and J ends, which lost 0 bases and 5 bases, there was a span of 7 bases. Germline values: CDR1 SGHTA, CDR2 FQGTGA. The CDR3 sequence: CASSLTEGYGYTF. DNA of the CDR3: TGTGCCAGCAGCTTAACGGAGGGTTATGGCTACACCTTC.

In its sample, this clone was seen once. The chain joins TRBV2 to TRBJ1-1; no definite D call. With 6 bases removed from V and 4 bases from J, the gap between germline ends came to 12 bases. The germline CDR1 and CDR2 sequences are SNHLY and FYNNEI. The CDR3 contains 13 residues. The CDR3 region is CASSLGAITEAFF. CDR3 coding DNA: TGTGCCAGCAGCCTCGGCGCGATCACTGAAGCTTTCTTT.

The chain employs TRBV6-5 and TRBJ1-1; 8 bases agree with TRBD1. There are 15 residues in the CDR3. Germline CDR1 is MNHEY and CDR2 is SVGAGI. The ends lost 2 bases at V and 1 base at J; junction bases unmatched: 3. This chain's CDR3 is CASSYRTGGNTEAFF. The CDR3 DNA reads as TGTGCCAGCAGTTACCGCACAGGGGGGAACACTGAAGCTTTCTTT.